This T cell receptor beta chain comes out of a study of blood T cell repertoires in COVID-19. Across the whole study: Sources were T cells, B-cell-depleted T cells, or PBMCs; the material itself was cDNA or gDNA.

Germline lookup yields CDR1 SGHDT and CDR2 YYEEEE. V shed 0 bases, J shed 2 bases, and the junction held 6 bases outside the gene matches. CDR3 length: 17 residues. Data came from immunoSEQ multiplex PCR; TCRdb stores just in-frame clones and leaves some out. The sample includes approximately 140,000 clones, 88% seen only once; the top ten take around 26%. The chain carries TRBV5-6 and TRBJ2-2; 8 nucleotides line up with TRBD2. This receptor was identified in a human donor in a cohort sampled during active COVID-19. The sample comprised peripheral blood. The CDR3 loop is CASSLAGGTSNTGELFF. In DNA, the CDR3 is TGTGCCAGCAGCTTGGCCGGCGGGACTAGTAACACCGGGGAGCTGTTTTTT.